This T cell receptor beta chain is from a study of graft-versus-host responses after intestinal transplantation. Study observations and caveats: Clonal ratios of graft-versus-host to host-versus-graft in allografts were high for patients exhibiting graft-donor T cell macrochimerism.

This clone was recorded once. Its specificity is unknown. Clones were read by immunoSEQ multiplex PCR, and TCRdb kept only the in-frame ones, dropping some. The top ten hold 0.35% of the sample, which has 75,000 to 95,000 clones, less than 95% seen once. The sample consisted of unstimulated CD4+ T cells sorted from spleen or lymph node cells, taken before transplant. This TCR was recovered from a human donor who was the organ donor for an intestinal transplant.

In DNA, the CDR3 is TGCAGCGTTCGAACTGGGGGACAACCTGAAGCTTTCTTT. Its translation is CSVRTGGQPEAFF. The rearrangement links TRBV29-1 to TRBJ1-1; maybe TRBD1 (6 bases). CDR1 is SQVTM and CDR2 is ANQGSEA in the germline V gene. V shed 5 bases and J shed 6 bases, with 16 bases lying between them. The CDR3 has 13 residues.